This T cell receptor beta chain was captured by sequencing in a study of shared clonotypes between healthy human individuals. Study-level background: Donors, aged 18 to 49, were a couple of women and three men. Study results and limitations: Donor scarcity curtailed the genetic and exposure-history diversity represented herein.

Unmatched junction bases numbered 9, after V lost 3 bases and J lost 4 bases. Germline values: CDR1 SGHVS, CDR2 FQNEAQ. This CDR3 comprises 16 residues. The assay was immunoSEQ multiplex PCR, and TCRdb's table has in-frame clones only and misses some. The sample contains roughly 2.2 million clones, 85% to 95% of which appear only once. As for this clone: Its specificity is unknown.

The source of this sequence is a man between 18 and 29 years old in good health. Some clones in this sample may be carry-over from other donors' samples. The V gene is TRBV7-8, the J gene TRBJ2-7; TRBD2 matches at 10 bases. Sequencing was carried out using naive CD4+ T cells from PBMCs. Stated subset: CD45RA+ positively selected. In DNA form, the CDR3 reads TGTGCCAGCAGCTTCGGCGGACTAGCGGCCCCTTACGAGCAGTACTTC. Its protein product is CASSFGGLAAPYEQYF.